This T cell receptor beta chain originates from a study of blood T cell repertoires in COVID-19. The protocol was immunoSEQ multiplex PCR, while the TCRdb copy is restricted to in-frame clones and leaves out a portion. The sample holds more than 150,000 clones, 70% to 85% seen once. Trimming removed 5 bases from V and 0 bases from J; junction bases left unmatched: 4. CDR3 length: 16 residues. Germline CDR1 and CDR2: PRHDT and FYEKMQ (reference sequence). Sequenced input: peripheral blood. The chain is built from TRBV13 and TRBJ1-6; 7 nucleotides match TRBD1. The sequence came from an elderly woman with acute or convalescent COVID-19. CDR3 protein: CASSARDSSYNSPLHF. CDR3 DNA sequence: TGTGCCAGCAGCGCACGGGACAGCTCCTATAATTCACCCCTCCACTTT.